This T cell receptor (beta chain) originates from a study of cytomegalovirus exposure and HLA in healthy donors. Background on the study: T cells numbering around 180 million yielded 95 million to 140 million unique TCR beta sequences in an earlier analysis. Study-level findings and limits: It was in a later analysis that TCR association rates were seen to vary by HLA locus, highest for DRB1 and lowest for HLA-C. High sensitivity and specificity were reportedly achieved when the classifier diagnosed cytomegalovirus status.

60 Vbeta and 13 Jbeta primers were used in PCR. Produced via immunoSEQ multiplex PCR; TCRdb's table is partial and in-frame only. The sample consists of 200,000 to 250,000 clones, over 60% of them appearing once. About this clone itself: Its antigen is not identified.

V lost 0 bases, J lost 4 bases, and 2 bases stayed unmatched. CDR1 is SGHDT, CDR2 YYEEEE, per germline. The CDR3 covers 15 residues. Input material: PBMCs. The clonotype originates from a young man in good health and CMV-seronegative. J is TRBJ2-1 and V is TRBV5-6; the match to TRBD2 covers 9 bases. CDR3 residues: CASSLVREGYNEQFF. CDR3 nucleotide sequence: TGTGCCAGCAGCTTGGTGCGGGAGGGTTACAATGAGCAGTTCTTC.